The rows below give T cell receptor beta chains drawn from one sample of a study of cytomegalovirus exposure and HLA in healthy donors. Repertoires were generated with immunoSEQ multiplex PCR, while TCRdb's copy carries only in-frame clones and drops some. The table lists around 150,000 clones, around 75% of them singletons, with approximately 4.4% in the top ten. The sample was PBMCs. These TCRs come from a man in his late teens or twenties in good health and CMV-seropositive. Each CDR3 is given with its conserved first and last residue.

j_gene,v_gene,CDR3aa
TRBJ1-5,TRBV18,CASSPDRGPQHF
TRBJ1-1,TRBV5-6,CASSPAGPMNTEAFF
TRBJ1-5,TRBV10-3,CAISESGQGEPQHF
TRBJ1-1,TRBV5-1,CASSLGRDTEAFF
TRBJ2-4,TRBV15,CATSRDKSGEAIQYF
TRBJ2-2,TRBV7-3,CASSDRGNTGELFF
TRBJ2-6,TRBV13,CASSLGQGSGANVLTF
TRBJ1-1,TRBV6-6,CASTQGGSRRYTEAFF
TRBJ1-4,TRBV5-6,CASSLYTGGLGEKLFF
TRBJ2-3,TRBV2,CASSVGVGDTQYF
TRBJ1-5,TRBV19,CASSGPAGDPSNQPQHF
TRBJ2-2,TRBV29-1,CSVGAHLAGELFF
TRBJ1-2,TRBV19,CASSPPGQGDIYGYTF
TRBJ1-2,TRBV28,CASSRGGGGLGYTF
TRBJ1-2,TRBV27,CASSTRGKGYGYTF
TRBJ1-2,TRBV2,CASSESGGDPF
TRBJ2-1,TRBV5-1,CASSSRGQGGNEQFF
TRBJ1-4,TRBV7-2,CASSLVGEKLFF
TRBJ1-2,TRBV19,CASSEGTPGGSYGYTF
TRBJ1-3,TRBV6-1,CASSAGGPTGNTIYF